This TCR beta chain was recorded in a study of robustness of blood B and T cell sequencing (dated by TCRdb to the late 2010s). Regarding the research as a whole: The goal of the study was to find out how much peripheral blood is required to reliably describe the TCRbeta and IgG repertoires of an individual. Two replicate TCRbeta cDNA libraries were prepared from one shared RNA pool from a single 10 ml draw, serving as technical replicates. In each of the approximately 10 independently drawn blood samples, TCRbeta and IgG repertoires were quantified. The paper as a whole reports these results and caveats: Between the technical replicate libraries, around 96% of the top 10,000 TCRbeta clonotypes in one library were also present in the other library. Evidence of cross-contamination, likely caused by batch processing, was seen in one pair of TCRbeta libraries, and the UMI-sequence pairs shared between the two libraries were removed. When 3 or 4 tubes (about 29-40 ml blood) were combined, saturation was approached in coverage of the top 10,000 TCRbeta clonotypes. Pooling tubes did not make the overlap of rare TCRbeta clonotypes any better, which implies that much larger blood volumes would be needed to capture those rare clonotypes. Because EDTA tubes had to be fractionated immediately, the use of EDTA tubes in multi-site collections was limited. A full plateau was not reached by TCRbeta rarefaction curves, suggesting under-sequencing or many low-abundance clonotypes. The 1,000 most abundant TCRbeta clonotypes from the pooled draws were found in every single 10 ml sample.

Receptors were amplified or captured by PCR. The instrument was an Illumina MiSeq. cDNA was made using SMARTScribe reverse transcriptase and a 5' template-switch oligo that added a universal priming site. Each cDNA molecule was tagged by a 12-nucleotide random unique molecular identifier (UMI) carried on the template-switch oligo. During reverse transcription, TCRbeta transcripts were targeted by chain-specific reverse primers. Residual template-switch adapters were removed by uracil DNA glycosylase treatment, and cDNA was purified using a Qiagen MinElute kit. For the first PCR, KAPA HiFi HotStart ReadyMix was used for approximately 25 cycles, with amplification split across four 50 ul reactions containing step-out primers. Before any further amplification, the products of the first-round PCR were gel-purified. Illumina Nextera adapters were attached in a second PCR of seven to eight cycles, and the libraries were then purified and pooled. The UMI barcode for each TCRbeta molecule was captured by a 50-nucleotide 5' read. As for the original processing: The MIGEC toolkit was used to group reads by UMI into consensus reads. Final reads were produced by merging forward and reverse consensus reads with PEAR. Identical UMI-sequence pairs shared across libraries were treated as cross-sample contamination and removed by a custom decontamination script. MIGMAP, a wrapper around IgBLAST, was used for V(D)J assignment and CDR3 extraction. TCR clonotypes were defined by identical V gene, J gene and CDR3 amino acid sequence, and CDR1 and CDR2 were left unsequenced. Through fastp at Q25 and MiXCR, TCRdb rebuilt clones from the public reads, retaining in-frame beta chains. Each record represents a unique CDR3 protein, reported with the most common genes and DNA among its rows. The V and J calls, along with clone size, are taken from TCRdb and not from the paper's own processing. Within this sample are more than 1,500 distinct CDR3 sequences, with roughly two thirds of them counted one time only. Of the sample, approximately 44% is held by the ten largest clones.

TCRbeta repertoires were measured from mRNA instead of genomic DNA, an approach that captures expressed receptors. Without cell sorting, buffy coat leukocytes were collected into Trizol, and RNA was extracted using the Direct-zol RNA MiniPrep Plus kit. To separate plasma, buffy coat and red blood cells, EDTA blood tubes were immediately centrifuged at 4 degrees C. Based on the germline V gene, the CDR1 and CDR2 sequences are ENHRY and SYGVKD. From the cysteine up to the phenylalanine, the CDR3 has a length of 15 residues. The kept DNA is CDR3 alone, 45 bases in frame from the first base. The germline V end is reduced by 6 bases and the J end by 0 bases; junction bases left unmatched: 6. Notes on this clonotype: Its binding antigen is unknown. The input lacks base qualities; no much larger clone sits a single base away.

The chain links TRBV10-3 with TRBJ1-2; a stretch of 8 junction bases matches TRBD1. Sample: peripheral blood. This clonotype was obtained from a human donor in good health. The DNA is TGTGCCATCAGCAAGGACAGGGCCCCTAACTATGGCTACACCTTC. Translated, it reads CAISKDRAPNYGYTF.